This entry lists 19 T cell receptor beta chains sequenced from one sample in a study of blood T cell repertoires in COVID-19. TCRdb's copy holds only in-frame clones and misses some; the assay was immunoSEQ multiplex PCR. The repertoire holds 90,000 to 130,000 clones, with about 85% as singletons. The material sequenced was peripheral blood. These receptors came from a man aged 35 to 55 with acute or convalescent COVID-19.

The V gene is TRBV4-3, the J gene TRBJ1-2; D perhaps matches TRBD1 (5 bases). Germline CDR1 and CDR2: LGHNA and YSLEER. V lost 5 bases and J lost 6, with 13 bases in between. The CDR3 consists of 13 residues. The CDR3 sequence: CASSGARSNGYTF. In DNA, the CDR3 is TGCGCCAGCAGCGGGGCCAGAAGTAATGGCTACACCTTC.

The CDR3 DNA reads TGTGCCAGCAGCTTAGCGGGAGGGCCCGGAGATACGCAGTATTTT. It translates to CASSLAGGPGDTQYF. V is TRBV11-2 and J is TRBJ2-3; TRBD2 matches at 8 bases. This CDR3 comprises 15 residues. With V trimmed by 1 base and J by 5 bases, 5 bases remained unmatched. Germline values: CDR1 SGHAT, CDR2 FQNNGV.

The rearrangement links TRBV6-5 to TRBJ1-6; 7 bases map to TRBD1. Germline values: CDR1 MNHEY, CDR2 SVGAGI. Losses at the gene ends were 7 bases for V and 6 bases for J; bases not matched to a gene: 6. The CDR3 has 14 amino acids. CDR3 region: CASILRGSNSPLHF. Here the CDR3 DNA reads TGTGCCAGCATCCTCAGGGGGAGTAATTCACCCCTCCACTTT.

V and J are TRBV4-1 and TRBJ1-3; the D gene is possibly TRBD1 (6 bases). V lost 0 bases, J lost 5 bases, and 11 bases lay in between. Germline CDR1 and CDR2: MGHRA and YSYEKL. CDR3 length: 15 residues. The CDR3 DNA reads TGCGCCAGCAGCCAAGATCTAGGGGGAAGAAACACCATATATTTT. Its translation: CASSQDLGGRNTIYF.

The rearrangement joins TRBV28 to TRBJ1-5; possible D gene TRBD1, 5 bases. Germline CDR1 is MDHEN and CDR2 is SYDVKM. The ends were cut back, 6 bases at V and 0 bases at J, with 18 bases in the middle. The CDR3 length is 17 residues. The CDR3 DNA is TGTGCCAGCAGCGGGGGTGCCCGGGGGTATAGCAATCAGCCCCAGCATTTT. Translation gives CASSGGARGYSNQPQHF.

The CDR3 region is CASSRDRGYGYTF. CDR3 sequence (DNA): TGTGCCAGCAGTCGGGACAGGGGCTATGGCTACACCTTC. The V gene is TRBV12-3 or TRBV12-4, the J gene TRBJ1-2; 10 bases agree with TRBD1. After removal of 5 bases from V and 4 bases from J, the junction contained 1 base not matched to a gene. There are 13 residues in the CDR3.

V gene TRBV5-8 combines with J gene TRBJ1-2, with a weak D call TRBD1 (6 bases). Germline CDR1 is SGHTS and CDR2 is YDEGEE. The CDR3 has 13 amino acids. V was trimmed by 4 bases and J by 8 bases, leaving 15 bases between them. CDR3 protein: CASSPRQVRGYTF. The CDR3 bases are TGTGCCAGCAGCCCCCGACAGGTTCGAGGCTACACCTTC. Filled out from reference TRBV5-8 and TRBJ1-2, the complete variable domain reads EAGVTQSPTHLIKTRGQQATLRCSPISGHTSVYWYQQALGLGLQFLLWYDEGEERNRGNFPPRFSGRQFPNYSSELNVNALELEDSALYLCASSPRQVRGYTFGSGTRLTVV.

The rearrangement joins TRBV28 to TRBJ2-7, with D possibly TRBD1 on 5 matching bases. V gave up 3 bases and J gave up 2 bases, with 11 bases separating them. This CDR3 is 14 amino acids long. Looked up from germline, CDR1 is MDHEN and CDR2 is SYDVKM. The CDR3 bases are TGTGCCAGCAGTTTTAGTGGACACACCTACGAGCAGTACTTC. Protein: CASSFSGHTYEQYF.

The genes are TRBV28 and TRBJ2-7, with D maybe TRBD2 (5 bases). CDR1 is MDHEN and CDR2 is SYDVKM in the germline V gene. V gave up 1 base and J gave up 7 bases, with 20 bases separating them. The CDR3 length is 16 residues. The DNA for the CDR3 is TGTGCCAGCAGTTTATTGAGCCCGGGAAGCGGCAGGGAGCAGTACTTC. Translated: CASSLLSPGSGREQYF.

The rearrangement links TRBV5-1 to TRBJ1-1; no reliable D call. This CDR3 contains 13 residues. Trimming stripped 4 bases from V and 4 bases from J, with 11 bases between. The V gene's germline CDR1 is SGHRS and CDR2 YFSETQ. The CDR3 loop is CASSETIFTEAFF. CDR3 nucleotides: TGCGCCAGCAGCGAGACAATTTTCACTGAAGCTTTCTTT.

The chain is built from TRBV3-1 (or the pseudogene TRBV3-2) and TRBJ2-1; the D gene is possibly TRBD1 (5 bases). V lost 1 base, J lost 4 bases, and 8 bases lay in between. Germline-derived CDR1 and CDR2 are LGHDT and YNNKEL (reference sequence). The CDR3 extends over 14 amino acids. Here the CDR3 reads CASSQGQPYNEQFF. The CDR3 DNA reads as TGTGCCAGCAGCCAAGGACAGCCATACAATGAGCAGTTCTTC.

The V call is TRBV7-9, the J call TRBJ1-5; D is perhaps TRBD1 (5 bases). CDR1 is SEHNR, CDR2 FQNEAQ, per germline (reference sequence). Trimming left V 5 bases short and J 1 base short, with 9 bases between. The CDR3 is 14 amino acids. CDR3 in amino acids: CASSHRGSNQPQHF. CDR3 coding DNA: TGTGCCAGCAGCCACCGGGGGAGCAATCAGCCCCAGCATTTT.

This chain joins TRBV12-3 or TRBV12-4 and TRBJ1-6; a weak D match, TRBD1 (6 bases). The CDR3 is 13 amino acids. The V and J ends lost 6 bases and 7 bases respectively, with 10 bases between them. CDR3 region: CASRLQGNSPLHF. CDR3 sequence (DNA): TGTGCCAGCAGATTACAGGGAAATTCACCCCTCCACTTT.

The chain links TRBV14 to TRBJ1-6; a weak D match, TRBD1 (6 bases). Germline V lookup: CDR1 SGHDN, CDR2 FVKESK. Trimming left V 4 bases short and J 5 bases short, with 9 bases between. This CDR3 has 14 residues. This chain's CDR3 is CASSPRQDNSPLHF. In DNA, the CDR3 is TGTGCCAGCAGCCCGAGACAGGATAATTCACCCCTCCACTTT.

This chain joins TRBV19 and TRBJ2-2; tentative D call: TRBD2 (6 bases). Germline CDR1 and CDR2: LNHDA and SQIVND (reference sequence). This CDR3 has 16 residues. V was shortened by 5 bases and J by 5 bases, with 18 bases between the two germline ends. The CDR3 is CASSPLSLAGTGELFF. The CDR3, as DNA: TGTGCCAGTAGTCCCCTTTCCCTGGCGGGAACCGGGGAGCTGTTTTTT. The variable domain in full, completed from reference TRBV19 and TRBJ2-2, reads DGGITQSPKYLFRKEGQNVTLSCEQNLNHDAMYWYRQDPGQGLRLIYYSQIVNDFQKGDIAEGYSVSREKKESFPLTVTSAQKNPTAFYLCASSPLSLAGTGELFFGEGSRLTVL.

This chain uses TRBV6-6 with TRBJ1-6; D is possibly TRBD1 (6 bases). Germline assignment: CDR1 MNHNY and CDR2 SVGAGI (reference sequence). Trimming removed 5 bases at V and 0 bases at J, with 8 bases between. This CDR3 has 15 residues. The CDR3 loop reads CASSLDSSYNSPLHF. The CDR3 nucleotides read TGTGCCAGCAGTCTGGACAGCTCCTATAATTCACCCCTCCACTTT.

The rearrangement uses TRBV28 and TRBJ1-2, with D hard to call. CDR3 size: 13 residues. Trimming cost V 3 bases and J 5 bases, with 10 bases left between them. Germline assignment: CDR1 MDHEN and CDR2 SYDVKM. The CDR3 sequence: CASSFMGTYGYTF. CDR3 bases: TGTGCCAGCAGTTTCATGGGCACTTATGGCTACACCTTC.

The chain joins TRBV7-6 to TRBJ1-6; possible D gene TRBD1, 5 bases. CDR1 SGHVS and CDR2 FNYEAQ come from the germline V gene. Trimming shortened V by 5 bases and J by 7 bases, and 15 bases separated the two germline ends. The CDR3 length is 15 residues. The CDR3 loop reads CASSAGVGGNSPLHF. The CDR3 DNA reads TGTGCCAGCAGCGCGGGCGTGGGGGGGAATTCACCCCTCCACTTT. The full variable domain, rest sourced from reference TRBV7-6 and TRBJ1-6, is GAGVSQSPRYKVTKRGQDVALRCDPISGHVSLYWYRQALGQGPEFLTYFNYEAQQDKSGLPNDRFSAERPEGSISTLTIQRTEQRDSAMYRCASSAGVGGNSPLHFGNGTRLTVT.

This rearrangement joins TRBV18 to TRBJ1-2; no firm D call. The CDR3 is 13 amino acids. CDR1 KGHSH and CDR2 LQKENI come from the germline V gene. Trimming removed 6 bases at V and 3 bases at J, with 11 bases between. In DNA, the CDR3 is TGTGCCAGCTCCCCCGGGAGGGACTATGGCTACACCTTC. It encodes CASSPGRDYGYTF. The full variable domain, rest sourced from reference TRBV18 and TRBJ1-2, is NAGVMQNPRHLVRRRGQEARLRCSPMKGHSHVYWYRQLPEEGLKFMVYLQKENIIDESGMPKERFSAEFPKEGPSILRIQQVVRGDSAAYFCASSPGRDYGYTFGSGTRLTVV.